This is a list of T cell receptor beta chains from one sample in a study of technical replicates of blood from several donors. Measured with immunoSEQ multiplex PCR; TCRdb has only the in-frame clones, and not every one. The sample holds tens of thousands of clones, approximately 94% seen once. The sequencing sample was made of T cells isolated from PBMCs. The receptors stem from a human donor in good health. The CDR3 runs from the conserved cysteine through the conserved F or W. The D gene is left open where the match is weak. A clone size is listed for some rows: how often the clone was seen (once, few, many), or a class if it is expanded.

CDR3nt: TGTGCCAGCAGCTTGGCTTTGGGCGCCAATGGCTACACCTTC; CDR3aa: CASSLALGANGYTF; j_gene: TRBJ1-2; d_gene: .; abundance: .; v_gene: TRBV5-4
CDR3nt: TGTGCCAGCAGCGTTGAGAGCGGGAGAGGGTCCTACGAGCAGTACTTC; CDR3aa: CASSVESGRGSYEQYF; j_gene: TRBJ2-7; d_gene: TRBD2; abundance: .; v_gene: TRBV9
CDR3nt: TGCGCCAGCAGCTTAAACACAGAGATCACTGAAGCTTTCTTT; CDR3aa: CASSLNTEITEAFF; j_gene: TRBJ1-1; d_gene: .; abundance: .; v_gene: TRBV5-1
CDR3nt: TGCGCCAGCAGCTGGGGGGGTAAGAACACCGGGGAGCTGTTTTTT; CDR3aa: CASSWGGKNTGELFF; j_gene: TRBJ2-2; d_gene: TRBD2; abundance: .; v_gene: TRBV5-1
CDR3nt: TGTGCCAGCAGTTGGGACAGAGAGTACAATGAGCAGTTCTTC; CDR3aa: CASSWDREYNEQFF; j_gene: TRBJ2-1; d_gene: TRBD1; abundance: .; v_gene: TRBV6-5
CDR3nt: TGTGCCAGCAGCTTGGATGCAGCAGGGGGTCAAGAGACCCAGTACTTC; CDR3aa: CASSLDAAGGQETQYF; j_gene: TRBJ2-5; d_gene: TRBD1; abundance: once; v_gene: TRBV5-4
CDR3nt: TGTGCCAGCAACTACCGAGTAAAGGACGAGCAGTACTTC; CDR3aa: CASNYRVKDEQYF; j_gene: TRBJ2-7; d_gene: .; abundance: .; v_gene: TRBV28
CDR3nt: TGTGCCAGCAGAAGAGGTGGTGGGACAGATACGCAGTATTTT; CDR3aa: CASRRGGGTDTQYF; j_gene: TRBJ2-3; d_gene: .; abundance: .; v_gene: TRBV11-3
CDR3nt: TGCGCCAGCATACCAGGGGGCGCGGCCTCTAGAGTGGAGACCCAGTACTTC; CDR3aa: CASIPGGAASRVETQYF; j_gene: TRBJ2-5; d_gene: TRBD1; abundance: .; v_gene: TRBV5-1
CDR3nt: TGTGCCAGCAGCGCGCGGGAGTTCAATTCACCCCTCCACTTT; CDR3aa: CASSAREFNSPLHF; j_gene: TRBJ1-6; d_gene: .; abundance: .; v_gene: TRBV9
CDR3nt: TGTGCCAGCAGCCACGGGGGGTTCACATCTGGAAATCAGCCCCAGCATTTT; CDR3aa: CASSHGGFTSGNQPQHF; j_gene: TRBJ1-5; d_gene: .; abundance: few; v_gene: TRBV7-9
CDR3nt: TGCAGCGTTGAAGATCTGGGCAGGGCCTACAATGAGCAGTTCTTC; CDR3aa: CSVEDLGRAYNEQFF; j_gene: TRBJ2-1; d_gene: .; abundance: few; v_gene: TRBV29-1
CDR3nt: TGTGCCAGCTTGACGCGGACAGGGCATGAAGCTTTCTTT; CDR3aa: CASLTRTGHEAFF; j_gene: TRBJ1-1; d_gene: TRBD1; abundance: .; v_gene: TRBV28
CDR3nt: TGTGCCAGCAGCCCCGACCTGACAGGCTACGAGCAGTACTTC; CDR3aa: CASSPDLTGYEQYF; j_gene: TRBJ2-7; d_gene: .; abundance: .; v_gene: TRBV7-2
CDR3nt: TGTGCCAGCAGCTTAGACCCCCGGACTAGCGGGAGGGTCCATGATACGCAGTATTTT; CDR3aa: CASSLDPRTSGRVHDTQYF; j_gene: TRBJ2-3; d_gene: TRBD2; abundance: .; v_gene: TRBV7-9
CDR3nt: TGCGCCAGCAGCTTGCGGGGGTTAGATAATTCACCCCTCCACTTT; CDR3aa: CASSLRGLDNSPLHF; j_gene: TRBJ1-6; d_gene: .; abundance: .; v_gene: TRBV5-1
CDR3nt: TGCAGTGCTAGAGCGACTGAAGCTTTCTTT; CDR3aa: CSARATEAFF; j_gene: TRBJ1-1; d_gene: .; abundance: once; v_gene: TRBV20-1
CDR3nt: TGCGCCAGCAGCCAACAGGGGGATCTGTTTTTT; CDR3aa: CASSQQGDLFF; j_gene: TRBJ1-4; d_gene: TRBD1; abundance: few; v_gene: TRBV4-1
CDR3nt: TGTGCCAGCGATTCTCGGGGGGGAACAGCCTTTCGGAAACACTCTGGAAACACCATATATTTT; CDR3aa: CASDSRGGTAFRKHSGNTIYF; j_gene: TRBJ1-3; d_gene: .; abundance: once; v_gene: TRBV28
CDR3nt: TGTGCCAGCAGTTACGGAACTACCTACGAGCAGTACTTC; CDR3aa: CASSYGTTYEQYF; j_gene: TRBJ2-7; d_gene: .; abundance: .; v_gene: TRBV6-6
CDR3nt: TGTGCCAACAACAGGGGCTCGGTTGGCCAAGAGACCCAGTACTTC; CDR3aa: CANNRGSVGQETQYF; j_gene: TRBJ2-5; d_gene: TRBD1; abundance: .; v_gene: TRBV2
CDR3nt: TGTGCCAGCAGCTTAGGTAGCAGGCAGTTCTTC; CDR3aa: CASSLGSRQFF; j_gene: TRBJ2-1; d_gene: .; abundance: .; v_gene: TRBV7-6
CDR3nt: TGTGCCAGCAGCGCGGCAAGCGCTGAAGCTTTCTTT; CDR3aa: CASSAASAEAFF; j_gene: TRBJ1-1; d_gene: .; abundance: .; v_gene: TRBV9